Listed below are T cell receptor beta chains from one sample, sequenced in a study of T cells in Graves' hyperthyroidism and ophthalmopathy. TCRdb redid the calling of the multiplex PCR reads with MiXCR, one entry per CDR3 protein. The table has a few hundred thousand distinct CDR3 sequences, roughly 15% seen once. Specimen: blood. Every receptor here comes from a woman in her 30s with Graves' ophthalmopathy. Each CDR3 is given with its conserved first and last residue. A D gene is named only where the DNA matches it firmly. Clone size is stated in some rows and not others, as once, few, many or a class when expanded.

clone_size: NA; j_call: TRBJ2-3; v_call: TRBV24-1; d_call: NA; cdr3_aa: CATSDLQGNTDTQYF; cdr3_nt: TGTGCCACCAGTGATTTGCAGGGCAACACAGATACGCAGTATTTT
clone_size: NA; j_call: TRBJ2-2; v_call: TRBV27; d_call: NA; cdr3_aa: CASSLWRGGELFF; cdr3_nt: TGTGCCAGCAGTTTATGGCGGGGCGGGGAGCTGTTTTTT
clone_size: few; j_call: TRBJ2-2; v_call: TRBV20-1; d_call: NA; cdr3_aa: CSARRELNTGELFF; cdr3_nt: TGCAGTGCTAGGAGGGAGCTTAACACCGGGGAGCTGTTTTTT
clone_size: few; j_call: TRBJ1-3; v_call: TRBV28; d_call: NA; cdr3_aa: CASIRAPPSGNTIYF; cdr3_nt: TGTGCCAGCATTCGGGCCCCGCCGTCGGGAAACACCATATATTTT
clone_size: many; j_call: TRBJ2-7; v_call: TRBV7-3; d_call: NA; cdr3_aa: CASSLSARSEQYF; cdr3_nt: TGTGCCAGCAGCTTATCGGCGCGGTCCGAGCAGTACTTC
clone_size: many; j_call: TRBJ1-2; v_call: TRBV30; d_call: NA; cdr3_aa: CAWSVSGWLTYTF; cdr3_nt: TGTGCCTGGAGTGTATCTGGGTGGCTGACCTACACCTTC
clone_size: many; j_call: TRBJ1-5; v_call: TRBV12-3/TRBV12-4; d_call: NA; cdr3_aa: CASSRRNQPQHF; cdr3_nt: TGTGCCAGCAGTCGAAGAAATCAGCCCCAGCATTTT
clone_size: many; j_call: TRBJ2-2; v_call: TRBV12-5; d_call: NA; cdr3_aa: CASGLEPKLGTVDTGELFF; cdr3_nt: TGTGCTAGTGGTTTGGAACCTAAACTCGGGACTGTCGACACCGGGGAGCTGTTTTTT
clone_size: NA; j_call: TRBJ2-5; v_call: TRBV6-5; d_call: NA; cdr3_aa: CASSYFHFRDTEETQYF; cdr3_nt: TGTGCCAGCAGTTACTTTCACTTCAGAGACACCGAAGAGACCCAGTACTTC
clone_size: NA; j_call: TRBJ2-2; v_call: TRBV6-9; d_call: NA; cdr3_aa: CASSSRLVESTGELFF; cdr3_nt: TGTGCCAGCAGTTCTAGATTGGTGGAGAGCACCGGGGAGCTGTTTTTT
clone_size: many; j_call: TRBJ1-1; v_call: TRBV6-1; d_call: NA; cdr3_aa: CASSETRRTTEAFF; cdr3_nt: TGTGCCAGCAGTGAGACAAGGAGGACCACTGAAGCTTTCTTT
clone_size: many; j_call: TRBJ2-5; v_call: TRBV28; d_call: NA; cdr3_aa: CASSTPGDRGLETQYF; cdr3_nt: TGTGCCAGCAGTACACCAGGGGATCGGGGGCTGGAGACCCAGTACTTC
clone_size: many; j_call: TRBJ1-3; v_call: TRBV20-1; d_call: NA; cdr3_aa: CSAREAAGGETIYF; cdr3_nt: TGCAGTGCTAGAGAAGCCGCGGGGGGAGAGACCATATATTTT
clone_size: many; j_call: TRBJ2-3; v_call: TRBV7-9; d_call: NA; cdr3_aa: CASSFLAIRENTDTQYF; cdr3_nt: TGTGCCAGCAGCTTTCTAGCTATCCGAGAAAACACAGATACGCAGTATTTT
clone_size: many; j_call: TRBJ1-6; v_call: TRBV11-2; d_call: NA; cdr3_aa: CASSTYPGINSPLHF; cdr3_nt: TGTGCCAGCAGCACCTACCCAGGGATTAATTCACCCCTCCACTTT
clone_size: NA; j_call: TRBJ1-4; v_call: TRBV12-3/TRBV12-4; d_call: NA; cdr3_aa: CASSSHGPGGNNEKLFF; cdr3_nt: TGTGCCAGCAGCTCGCATGGCCCGGGGGGCAATAATGAAAAACTGTTTTTT
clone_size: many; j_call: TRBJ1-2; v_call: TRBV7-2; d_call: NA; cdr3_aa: CASSLDTTGPAGYTF; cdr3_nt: TGTGCCAGCAGCTTAGACACGACAGGTCCGGCTGGCTACACCTTC
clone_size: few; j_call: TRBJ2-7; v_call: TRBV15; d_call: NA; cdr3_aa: CATSRGGQIYEQYF; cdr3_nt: TGTGCCACCAGCAGAGGCGGGCAGATCTACGAGCAGTACTTC
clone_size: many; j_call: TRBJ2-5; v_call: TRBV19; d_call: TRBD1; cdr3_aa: CASRMTTGDYETQYF; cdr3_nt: TGTGCCAGTAGGATGACAACAGGGGATTACGAGACCCAGTACTTC
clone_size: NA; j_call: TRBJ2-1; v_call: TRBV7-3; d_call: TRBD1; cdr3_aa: CASSSRTGESNEQFF; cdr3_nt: TGTGCCAGCAGCTCCCGGACAGGAGAGAGCAATGAGCAGTTCTTC
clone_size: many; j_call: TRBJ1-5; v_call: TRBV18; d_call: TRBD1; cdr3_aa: CASSKTGNQPQHF; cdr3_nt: TGTGCCAGCTCTAAGACAGGGAATCAGCCCCAGCATTTT
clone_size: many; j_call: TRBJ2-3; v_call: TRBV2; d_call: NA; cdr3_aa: CASSERTDTQYF; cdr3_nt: TGTGCCAGCAGTGAGAGGACAGATACGCAGTATTTT
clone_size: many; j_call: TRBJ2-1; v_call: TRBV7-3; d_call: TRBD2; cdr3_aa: CASSPAGTTNEQFF; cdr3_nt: TGTGCCAGCAGCCCGGCCGGGACTACTAATGAGCAGTTCTTC
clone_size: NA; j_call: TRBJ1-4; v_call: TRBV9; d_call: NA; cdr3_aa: CASSASGTLNEKLFF; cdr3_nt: TGTGCCAGCAGCGCTTCCGGGACATTAAACGAAAAACTGTTTTTT
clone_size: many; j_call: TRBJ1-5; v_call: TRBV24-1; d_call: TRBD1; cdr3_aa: CATSDAPQGTHQPQHF; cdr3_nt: TGTGCCACCAGTGATGCACCACAGGGGACACATCAGCCCCAGCATTTT
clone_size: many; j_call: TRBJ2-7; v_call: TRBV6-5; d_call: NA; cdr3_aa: CASSYSDTGYYEQYF; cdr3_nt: TGTGCCAGCAGTTACTCGGACACAGGGTACTACGAGCAGTACTTC
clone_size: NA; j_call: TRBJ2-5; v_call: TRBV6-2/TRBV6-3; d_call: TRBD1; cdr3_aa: CASSYSRRTGTGQETRYF; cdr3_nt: TGTGCCAGCAGTTACTCTCGCAGGACAGGGACGGGGCAAGAGACCCGGTACTTC
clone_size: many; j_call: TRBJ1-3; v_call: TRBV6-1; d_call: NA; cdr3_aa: CASSEAPRNTIYF; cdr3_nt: TGTGCCAGCAGTGAAGCACCCAGAAACACCATATATTTT
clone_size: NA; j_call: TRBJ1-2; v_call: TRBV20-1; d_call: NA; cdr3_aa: CSAYKGGYTF; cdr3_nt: TGCAGTGCTTATAAAGGGGGCTACACCTTC
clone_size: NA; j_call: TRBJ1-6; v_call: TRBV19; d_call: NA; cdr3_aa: CATNGGGYNSPLHF; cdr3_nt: TGTGCCACCAACGGAGGGGGCTATAATTCACCCCTCCACTTT
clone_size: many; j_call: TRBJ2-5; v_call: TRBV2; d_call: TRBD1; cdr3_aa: CASSATGEETQYF; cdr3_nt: TGTGCCAGCAGCGCGACAGGGGAAGAGACCCAGTACTTC
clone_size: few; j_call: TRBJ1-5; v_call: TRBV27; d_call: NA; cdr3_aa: CASSTTRNQPQHF; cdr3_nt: TGTGCCAGCAGCACCACGCGCAATCAGCCCCAGCATTTT
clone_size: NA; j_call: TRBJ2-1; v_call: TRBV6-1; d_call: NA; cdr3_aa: CASSFIRGNLSYNEQFF; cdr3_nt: TGTGCCAGCAGTTTCATCAGGGGTAATTTGTCGTACAATGAGCAGTTCTTC
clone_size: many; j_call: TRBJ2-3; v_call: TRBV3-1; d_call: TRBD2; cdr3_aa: CASSIQFKRGGTDTQYF; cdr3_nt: TGTGCCAGCAGCATCCAATTCAAGCGGGGGGGCACAGATACGCAGTATTTT
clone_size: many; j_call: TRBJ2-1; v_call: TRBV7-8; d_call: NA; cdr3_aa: CASSLTRADEQFF; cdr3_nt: TGTGCCAGCAGCTTAACCAGGGCGGATGAGCAGTTCTTC
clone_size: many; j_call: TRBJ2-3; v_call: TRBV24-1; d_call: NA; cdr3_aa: CATQLSGTDTQYF; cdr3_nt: TGTGCCACTCAACTAAGCGGGACAGACACGCAGTATTTT
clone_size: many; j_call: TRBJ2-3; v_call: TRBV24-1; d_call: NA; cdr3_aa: CATSDFSSTDRNTDTQYF; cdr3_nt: TGTGCCACCAGTGATTTTTCCTCGACAGACCGAAACACAGATACGCAGTATTTT
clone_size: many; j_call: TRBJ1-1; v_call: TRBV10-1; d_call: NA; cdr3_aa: CASSESTGNTEAFF; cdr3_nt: TGCGCCAGCAGTGAGTCGACAGGGAACACTGAAGCTTTCTTT
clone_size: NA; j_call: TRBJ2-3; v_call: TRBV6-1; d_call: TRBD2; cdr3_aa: CASSEKAGGSDTQYF; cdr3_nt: TGTGCCAGCAGTGAGAAAGCGGGGGGTTCGGATACGCAGTATTTT
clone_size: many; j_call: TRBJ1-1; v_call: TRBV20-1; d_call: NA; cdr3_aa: CSAVTGIAEAFF; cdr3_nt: TGCAGTGCTGTCACAGGGATCGCTGAAGCTTTCTTT